What follows are 27 T cell receptor beta chains derived from one specimen sequenced in a study of blood T cells in healthy people across ages. Combining a sample-barcoded 5' primer with a J-beta primer mix, a second PCR ran for 7 to 11 cycles. TCRdb reprocessed the 5' RACE reads via MiXCR and lists one record per CDR3 protein. The sample includes about 800,000 distinct CDR3 sequences, 58% seen only once; the top ten take about 20%. The sequencing sample was made of blood. Receptors were obtained from a man in his thirties or forties in good health.

This clonotype was counted between two and nine times. The V call is TRBV7-2, the J call TRBJ2-5, with D perhaps matching TRBD1 (5 bases). The tail of the sequence fits TRBJ2-7 better, so the J call may be wrong. Germline V gives CDR1 SGHTA, CDR2 FQGNSA. This CDR3 contains 15 residues. DNA of the CDR3: TGTGCCAGCAGCTTGCGAAGGGCCAGGGTATGCGAGCAGTACTTC. Its protein is CASSLRRARVCEQYF.

The rearrangement uses TRBV7-2 and TRBJ2-3; 8 nucleotides align to TRBD2. J lost 3 bases, V lost 5 bases, and 4 bases had no gene match. The V gene's germline CDR1 is SGHTA and CDR2 FQGNSA. This CDR3 is 14 amino acids long. Written as DNA, the CDR3 is TGTGCCAGCAGCCAGGGACTAGTAACAGATACGCAGTATTTT. The encoded protein is CASSQGLVTDTQYF.

About this clonotype: Compared with germline, one end of the junction differs, possibly owing to a read error. This chain connects TRBV18 to TRBJ2-7, with D possibly TRBD1 on 6 matching bases. CDR3 length: 16 residues. Germline loops: CDR1 KGHSH, CDR2 LQKENI. The DNA of the CDR3 is TGTGCCGGCTCGGGGCCTTTTTACACAGGGATCCACGAGCAGTACTTC. Protein: CAGSGPFYTGIHEQYF. The complete variable domain, with remaining parts taken from reference TRBV18 and TRBJ2-7, reads NAGVMQNPRHLVRRRGQEARLRCSPMKGHSHVYWYRQLPEEGLKFMVYLQKENIIDESGMPKERFSAEFPKEGPSILRIQQVVRGDSAAYFCAGSGPFYTGIHEQYFGPGTRLTVT.

As to this clonotype: Sequence at one end of the junction differs from germline and may be a read error. The chain employs TRBV29-1 and TRBJ2-1; 7 positions match TRBD1. Germline V gene lookup returns CDR1 SQVTM and CDR2 ANQGSEA. The CDR3 totals 13 residues. The CDR3 spells CSDTRGAGGERFF. In DNA form, the CDR3 reads TGCAGCGACACACGAGGGGCAGGGGGTGAGCGGTTCTTC.

This clonotype was seen just once. The chain couples TRBV7-9 to TRBJ2-7; no clear D gene. Germline V gene lookup returns CDR1 SEHNR and CDR2 FQNEAQ (reference sequence). There are 15 residues in the CDR3. Trimming left V 5 bases short and J 5 bases short, with 19 bases between. DNA for the CDR3: TGTGCCAGCAGCGAAGAAGGTGGGATGGGAAACGAGCAGTACTTC. Translation gives CASSEEGGMGNEQYF.

CDR3 nucleotides: TGTGCCAGCAGCTTAAGGGGTGATTTTGCGGCCGATGAGCAGTTCTTC. Residues: CASSLRGDFAADEQFF. The genes are TRBV7-3 and TRBJ2-1, with D unresolved. V shed 1 base and J shed 8 bases, with 18 bases lying between them. There are 16 residues in the CDR3. The germline gives CDR1 SGHTA, CDR2 FQGTGA. Based on the CDR3 plus reference TRBV7-3 and TRBJ2-1, the full variable domain is GAGVSQTPSNKVTEKGKYVELRCDPISGHTALYWYRQSLGQGPEFLIYFQGTGAADDSGLPNDRFFAVRPEGSVSTLKIQRTERGDSAVYLCASSLRGDFAADEQFFGPGTRLTVL.

This clonotype was observed a few times. The chain couples TRBV6-2 or TRBV6-3 to TRBJ1-2; possibly TRBD1 for D (6 bases). The ends were cut back, 6 bases at V and 4 bases at J, with 15 bases in the middle. The CDR3 is 14 residues long. Germline CDR1 MNHEY, CDR2 SVGEGT. CDR3 residues: CASRRQDLRYGYTF. The CDR3 DNA is TGTGCCAGCAGAAGACAGGACCTACGCTATGGCTACACCTTC.

This rearrangement joins TRBV7-2 to TRBJ2-5; maybe TRBD1 (6 bases). V lost 5 bases to trimming and J lost 0 bases, with 16 bases between them. This CDR3 comprises 16 residues. CDR1 and CDR2 from the germline V gene are SGHTA and FQGNSA. The CDR3 region is CASSNGQSSYQETQYF. CDR3 sequence (DNA): TGTGCCAGCAGCAACGGACAGAGCTCTTACCAAGAGACCCAGTACTTC. The complete variable domain, with remaining parts taken from reference TRBV7-2 and TRBJ2-5, reads GAGVSQSPSNKVTEKGKDVELRCDPISGHTALYWYRQSLGQGLEFLIYFQGNSAPDKSGLPSDRFSAERTGGSVSTLTIQRTQQEDSAVYLCASSNGQSSYQETQYFGPGTRLLVL.

The V and J genes are TRBV20-1 and TRBJ2-7; 7 positions agree with TRBD2. After removal of 3 bases from V and 2 bases from J, the junction contained 7 bases not matched to a gene. Germline V gene data show CDR1 as DFQATT and CDR2 as SNEGSKA (reference sequence). The length of the CDR3 is 14 residues. CDR3 DNA: TGCAGTGCTAGGGAAAGCGGGGCACCCTACGAGCAGTACTTC. Translated, it gives CSARESGAPYEQYF.

CDR3 DNA: TGCGCCAGCAAACCCGAAGGGGGCACAGATACGCAGTATTTT. Translated: CASKPEGGTDTQYF. The chain combines TRBV5-1 with TRBJ2-3, with a weak D call TRBD1 (5 bases). This CDR3 has 14 residues. CDR1 and CDR2 (germline): SGHRS, YFSETQ. V was shortened by 6 bases and J by 1 base, with 12 bases between the two germline ends.

The rearrangement joins TRBV20-1 to TRBJ2-7; D is possibly TRBD2 (6 bases). V was clipped by 6 bases and J by 6 bases, with 21 bases between them. Germline CDR1 reads DFQATT; CDR2 reads SNEGSKA (reference sequence). CDR3 length equals 14 residues. CDR3 sequence reads: CSALVGGIESEQYF. CDR3 DNA: TGCAGTGCCTTAGTCGGGGGAATCGAATCCGAGCAGTACTTC.

The gene calls are TRBV20-1 and TRBJ2-1, with 9 bases matching TRBD2. This CDR3 region has 14 residues. Trimming removed 6 bases from V and 0 bases from J; junction bases left unmatched: 3. Germline V gene data show CDR1 as DFQATT and CDR2 as SNEGSKA (reference sequence). The CDR3 nucleotides read TGCAGTGCCCCGGGACTAGCCTCCTACAATGAGCAGTTCTTC. Encoded protein: CSAPGLASYNEQFF.

The CDR3 DNA sequence: TGTGCCAGCAGGTCTGTGACTGAAGCTTTCTTT. Amino acids: CASRSVTEAFF. The gene calls are TRBV25-1 and TRBJ1-1; D not resolved. This CDR3 has 11 amino acids. Germline V lookup: CDR1 MGHDK, CDR2 SYGVNS. The V end lost 6 bases, the J end lost 5 bases, and 7 bases lay between the germline ends.

V is TRBV7-2 and J is TRBJ2-7; possible D gene TRBD1, 6 bases. Germline loops: CDR1 SGHTA, CDR2 FQGNSA. The length of the CDR3 is 15 residues. V lost 3 bases to trimming and J lost 3 bases, with 15 bases between them. The CDR3, as DNA: TGTGCCAGCAGCTTGAGTAGACAGGCCCTCTACGAGCAGTACTTC. This gives the protein CASSLSRQALYEQYF.

Only one count was recorded for this clonotype. CDR3 amino acids: CASMSGRDTQYF. The CDR3 DNA sequence: TGCGCCAGTATGTCTGGCCGGGATACGCAGTATTTT. J is TRBJ2-3 and V is TRBV5-1; D ambiguous. Per germline, CDR1 SGHRS and CDR2 YFSETQ. The CDR3 totals 12 residues. The ends were cut back, 8 bases at V and 6 bases at J, with 13 bases in the middle.

The V call is TRBV20-1, the J call TRBJ2-7, with 8 bases fitting TRBD1. The CDR3 totals 13 residues. V shed 4 bases and J 3 bases; nucleotides not matched to a gene: 5. CDR1 is DFQATT, CDR2 SNEGSKA, per germline (reference sequence). The chain's CDR3 is CSAKRQGRYEQYF. Written as DNA, the CDR3 is TGCAGTGCTAAGAGACAGGGGCGCTACGAGCAGTACTTC.

The chain couples TRBV5-6 to TRBJ2-4; D perhaps matches TRBD1 (5 bases). CDR1 SGHDT and CDR2 YYEEEE come from the germline V gene. This CDR3 has 13 residues. The V end was cut by 2 bases, the J end by 6 bases, with 9 bases between. CDR3 DNA sequence: TGTGCCAGCAGCTTTTACAGGAGAAACATTCAGTACTTC. It specifies CASSFYRRNIQYF.

The rearrangement joins TRBV5-1 to TRBJ2-5; D remains unclear. The CDR3 is 15 amino acids. Trimming took off 5 bases at V and 2 bases at J, with 16 bases between the two ends. Germline V gene lookup returns CDR1 SGHRS and CDR2 YFSETQ. CDR3 sequence reads: CASSLTGEFQETQYF. DNA of the CDR3: TGCGCCAGCAGTCTAACCGGAGAGTTTCAAGAGACCCAGTACTTC.

V usage is TRBV12-3 or TRBV12-4 and J usage is TRBJ2-5; D unclear. Trimming stripped 5 bases from V and 4 bases from J, with 14 bases between. The CDR3 has 14 amino acids. The CDR3 region is CASSQRAGPETQYF. CDR3 in DNA: TGTGCCAGCAGTCAAAGGGCAGGTCCAGAGACCCAGTACTTC.

The J gene is TRBJ1-4, the V gene TRBV20-1; 7 nucleotides agree with TRBD1. The CDR3 runs 12 residues. From germline, CDR1 is DFQATT and CDR2 SNEGSKA (reference sequence). Trimming removed 6 bases from V and 8 bases from J; junction bases left unmatched: 6. In DNA form, the CDR3 reads TGCAGTGCAACAGGGGAGCGGGAAAAACTGTTTTTT. This gives the protein CSATGEREKLFF.

The rearrangement joins TRBV5-1 to TRBJ2-7; 14 nucleotides align to TRBD2. J was trimmed by 2 bases and V by 2 bases; bases with no gene match: 6. This CDR3 is 17 amino acids long. Germline V gene sequence: CDR1 SGHRS, CDR2 YFSETQ. The CDR3: CASSFRTSGGMPYEQYF. CDR3 coding DNA: TGCGCCAGCAGCTTCCGGACTAGCGGGGGGATGCCCTACGAGCAGTACTTC.

V and J are TRBV6-1 and TRBJ1-5; 7 nucleotides agree with TRBD1. CDR3 size: 15 residues. Per germline, CDR1 MNHNS and CDR2 SASEGT. Trimming at V came to 7 bases and at J to 3 bases, leaving 9 bases not matched to a gene. In DNA form, the CDR3 reads TGTGCCAGCACCGATAGACAGGGCCACAATCAGCCCCAGCATTTT. The encoded protein is CASTDRQGHNQPQHF.

The chain recombines TRBV27 with TRBJ2-1; 8 nucleotides align to TRBD2. This CDR3 region has 16 residues. Per germline, CDR1 MNHEY and CDR2 SMNVEV (reference sequence). Germline trimming cut 6 bases from V and 8 bases from J; bases unmatched to any gene: 15. The chain's CDR3 is CASSMTGTRLVYEQFF. The DNA for the CDR3 is TGTGCCAGCAGCATGACCGGGACTAGGCTGGTGTATGAGCAGTTCTTC.

The chain has TRBV27 and TRBJ2-1; D is undetermined. CDR1 is MNHEY, CDR2 SMNVEV, per germline (reference sequence). This CDR3 spans 16 amino acids. V lost 6 bases, J lost 0 bases, and 15 bases lay in between. CDR3 protein: CASSRIGFSSYNEQFF. CDR3 DNA sequence: TGTGCCAGCAGCCGCATTGGGTTCAGCTCCTACAATGAGCAGTTCTTC.

The rearrangement uses TRBV7-9 and TRBJ2-7, with D unclear. The J call may be in error: the DNA end matches TRBJ2-5 better. The CDR3 spans 12 residues. Per the germline V gene, CDR1 is SEHNR and CDR2 is FQNEAQ (reference sequence). The CDR3 protein is CASNVGGETQYF. Here the CDR3 DNA reads TGTGCCAGCAACGTGGGTGGGGAGACCCAGTACTTC.

The V call is TRBV5-6, the J call TRBJ2-3; 7 bases align to TRBD2. The CDR3 is made up of 15 amino acids. Germline CDR1 and CDR2: SGHDT and YYEEEE. V was pared by 2 bases and J by 9 bases, with 12 bases of the junction left unmatched. This CDR3 reads CASSLGAGSGGTQYF. The CDR3 bases are TGTGCCAGCAGCTTAGGAGCGGGGTCCGGGGGGACGCAGTATTTT.

The chain is built from TRBV9 and TRBJ2-1; 13 bases align to TRBD2. There are 17 residues in the CDR3. Germline loops: CDR1 SGDLS, CDR2 YYNGEE. Germline trimming cut 4 bases from V and 1 base from J; bases unmatched to any gene: 5. For the CDR3, the DNA is TGTGCCAGCAGCATGACTAGCGGGAGGACTTCCTACAATGAGCAGTTCTTC. Encoded protein: CASSMTSGRTSYNEQFF.